The sequence of this T cell receptor (beta chain) was determined in a study of B cell selection in AIRE deficiency. Trimming removed 2 bases from V and 5 bases from J; junction bases left unmatched: 6. The germline CDR1 and CDR2 sequences are GTSNPN and SVGIG (reference sequence). This CDR3 comprises 14 residues. Turning to this clone: Its antigen is undetermined.

The sorted conventional CD4 T cells were gated as CD4+CD127+. Authors' data handling: Conventional T cell pools: roughly 110,000 distinct patient, 130,000 to 150,000 donor TCRbeta sequences. Produced via immunoSEQ multiplex PCR; TCRdb's table is partial and in-frame only. V and J calls and clone size are copied from that table; D and trimming were computed from the DNA. The data contain about 24,000 clones, 95% to 96% of them singletons. Study results and caveats: Roughly a third of healthy-shared Treg TCRbeta sequences appeared in patient Tconv cells. CDR3s were shorter in shared Treg sequences, reflecting few non-templated nucleotide insertions.

The chain links TRBV30 to TRBJ2-7, with 10 bases aligning to TRBD1. The origin of this receptor is a human donor in good health. What was sequenced was CD4+CD127+ conventional T cells sorted from PBMCs. In DNA form, the CDR3 reads TGTGCCTGGAGTCCGGGACAGGGGACCCACGAGCAGTACTTC. Residues: CAWSPGQGTHEQYF. Together with reference TRBV30 and TRBJ2-7, the CDR3 gives the full variable domain: SQTIHQWPATLVQPVGSPLSLECTVEGTSNPNLYWYRQAAGRGLQLLFYSVGIGQISSEVPQNLSASRPQDRQFILSSKKLLLSDSGFYLCAWSPGQGTHEQYFGPGTRLTVT.